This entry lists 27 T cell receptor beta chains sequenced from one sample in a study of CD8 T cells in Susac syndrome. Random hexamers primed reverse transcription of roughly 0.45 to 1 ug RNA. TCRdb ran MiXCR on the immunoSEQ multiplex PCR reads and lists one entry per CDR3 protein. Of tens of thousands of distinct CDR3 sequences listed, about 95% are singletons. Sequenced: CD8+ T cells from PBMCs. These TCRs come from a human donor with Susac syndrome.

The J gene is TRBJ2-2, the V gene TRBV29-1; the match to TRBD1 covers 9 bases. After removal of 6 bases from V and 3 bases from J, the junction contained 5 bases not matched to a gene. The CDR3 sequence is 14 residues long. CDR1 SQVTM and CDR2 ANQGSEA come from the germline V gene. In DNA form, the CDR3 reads TGCAGCGTCCTACAGGGGGCGGACACCGGGGAGCTGTTTTTT. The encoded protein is CSVLQGADTGELFF.

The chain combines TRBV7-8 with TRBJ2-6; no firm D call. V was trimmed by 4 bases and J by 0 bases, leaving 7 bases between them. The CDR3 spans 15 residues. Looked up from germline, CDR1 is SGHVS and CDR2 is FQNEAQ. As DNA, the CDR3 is TGTGCCAGCAGCTCTCACAACTCTGGGGCCAACGTCCTGACTTTC. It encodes CASSSHNSGANVLTF.

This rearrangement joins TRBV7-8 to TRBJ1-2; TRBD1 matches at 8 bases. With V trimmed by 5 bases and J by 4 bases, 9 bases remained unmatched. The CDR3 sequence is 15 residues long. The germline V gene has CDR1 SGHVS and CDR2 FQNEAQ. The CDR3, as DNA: TGTGCCAGCAGCACCGACTACGACAGGGGCTATGGCTACACCTTC. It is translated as CASSTDYDRGYGYTF. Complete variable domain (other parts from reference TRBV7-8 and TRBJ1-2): GAGVSQSPRYKVAKRGQDVALRCDPISGHVSLFWYQQALGQGPEFLTYFQNEAQLDKSGLPSDRFFAERPEGSVSTLKIQRTQQEDSAVYLCASSTDYDRGYGYTFGSGTRLTVV.

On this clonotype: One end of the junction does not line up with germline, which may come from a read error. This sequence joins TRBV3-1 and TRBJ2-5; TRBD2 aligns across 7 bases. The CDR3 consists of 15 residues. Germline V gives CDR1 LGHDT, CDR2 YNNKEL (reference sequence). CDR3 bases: TGCGCCAGCAGCCAAGATCCAACTAGCGAAGAGACCCAGTACTTC. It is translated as CASSQDPTSEETQYF.

The CDR3 coding sequence is TGCAGTGCGGGTCCGGGAGCCCAGGGGGAGACCCAGTACTTC. Translating gives CSAGPGAQGETQYF. This rearrangement joins TRBV20-1 to TRBJ2-5, with D perhaps assigned TRBD1 or TRBD2 (6 bases each). CDR1 is DFQATT and CDR2 is SNEGSKA in the germline V gene (reference sequence). The V end was cut by 6 bases, the J end by 5 bases, with 19 bases between. The CDR3 is made up of 14 amino acids.

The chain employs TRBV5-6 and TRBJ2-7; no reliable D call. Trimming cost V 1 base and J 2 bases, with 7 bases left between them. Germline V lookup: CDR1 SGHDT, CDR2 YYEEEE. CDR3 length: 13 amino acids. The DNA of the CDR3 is TGTGCCAGCAGCTTGACGGCAGCCTACGAGCAGTACTTC. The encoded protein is CASSLTAAYEQYF.

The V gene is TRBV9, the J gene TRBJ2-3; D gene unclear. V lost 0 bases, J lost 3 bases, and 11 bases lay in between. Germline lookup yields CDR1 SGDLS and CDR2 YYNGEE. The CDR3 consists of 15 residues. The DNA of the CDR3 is TGTGCCAGCAGCGTAGGGGTAGCAGATACAGATACGCAGTATTTT. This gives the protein CASSVGVADTDTQYF.

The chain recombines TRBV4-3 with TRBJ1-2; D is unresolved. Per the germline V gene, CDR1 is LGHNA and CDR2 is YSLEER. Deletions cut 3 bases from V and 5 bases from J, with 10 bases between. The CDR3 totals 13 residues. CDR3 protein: CASSQAQSYGYTF. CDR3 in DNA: TGCGCCAGCAGCCAGGCACAGAGTTATGGCTACACCTTC.

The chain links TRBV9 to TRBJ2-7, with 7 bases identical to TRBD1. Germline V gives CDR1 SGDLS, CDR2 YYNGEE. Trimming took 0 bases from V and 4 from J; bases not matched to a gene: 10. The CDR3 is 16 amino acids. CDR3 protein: CASSVDEGAGLYEQYF. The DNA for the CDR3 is TGTGCCAGCAGCGTAGATGAGGGGGCCGGGCTTTACGAGCAGTACTTC. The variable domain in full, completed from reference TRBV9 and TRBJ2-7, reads DSGVTQTPKHLITATGQRVTLRCSPRSGDLSVYWYQQSLDQGLQFLIQYYNGEERAKGNILERFSAQQFPDLHSELNLSSLELGDSALYFCASSVDEGAGLYEQYFGPGTRLTVT.

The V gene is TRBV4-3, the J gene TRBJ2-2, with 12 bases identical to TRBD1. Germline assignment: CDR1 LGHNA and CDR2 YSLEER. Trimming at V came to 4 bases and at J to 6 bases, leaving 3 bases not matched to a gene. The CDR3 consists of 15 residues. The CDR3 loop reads CASSPRDRGPGELFF. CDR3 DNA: TGCGCCAGCAGCCCCCGGGACAGGGGGCCCGGGGAGCTGTTTTTT.

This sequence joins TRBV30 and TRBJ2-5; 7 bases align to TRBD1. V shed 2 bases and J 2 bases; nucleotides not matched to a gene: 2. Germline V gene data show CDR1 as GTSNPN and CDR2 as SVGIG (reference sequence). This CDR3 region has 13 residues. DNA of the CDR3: TGTGCCTGGAGTCCGACAGGGCAAGAGACCCAGTACTTC. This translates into CAWSPTGQETQYF.

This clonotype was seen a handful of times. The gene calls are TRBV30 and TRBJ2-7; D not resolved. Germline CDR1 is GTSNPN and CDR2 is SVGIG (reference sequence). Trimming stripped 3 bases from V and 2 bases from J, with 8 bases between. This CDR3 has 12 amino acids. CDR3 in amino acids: CAWRIGTYEQYF. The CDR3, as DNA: TGTGCCTGGAGGATAGGAACCTACGAGCAGTACTTC.

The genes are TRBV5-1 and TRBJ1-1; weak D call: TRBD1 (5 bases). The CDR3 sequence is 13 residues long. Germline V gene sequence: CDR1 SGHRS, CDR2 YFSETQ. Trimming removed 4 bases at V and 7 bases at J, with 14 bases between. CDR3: CASSRGPDGEAFF. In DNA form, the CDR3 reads TGCGCCAGCAGCAGGGGTCCCGACGGTGAAGCTTTCTTT. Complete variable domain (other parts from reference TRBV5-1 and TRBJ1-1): KAGVTQTPRYLIKTRGQQVTLSCSPISGHRSVSWYQQTPGQGLQFLFEYFSETQRNKGNFPGRFSGRQFSNSRSEMNVSTLELGDSALYLCASSRGPDGEAFFGQGTRLTVV.

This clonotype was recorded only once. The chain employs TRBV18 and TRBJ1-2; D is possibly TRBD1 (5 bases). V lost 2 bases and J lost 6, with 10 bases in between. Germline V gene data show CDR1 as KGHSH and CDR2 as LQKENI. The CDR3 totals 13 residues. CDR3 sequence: CASSPSGGDGYTF. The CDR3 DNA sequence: TGTGCCAGCTCACCATCCGGGGGGGATGGCTACACCTTC.

The CDR3 sequence: CASSQGQGIDKDGYTF. CDR3 nucleotides: TGTGCCAGCAGCCAGGGACAGGGGATTGATAAAGATGGCTACACCTTC. V is TRBV3-1 and J is TRBJ1-2; 10 bases agree with TRBD1. This CDR3 has 16 amino acids. The germline V gene encodes CDR1 LGHDT and CDR2 YNNKEL (reference sequence). The trim removed 3 bases at V and 6 bases at J, leaving 10 bases unmatched.

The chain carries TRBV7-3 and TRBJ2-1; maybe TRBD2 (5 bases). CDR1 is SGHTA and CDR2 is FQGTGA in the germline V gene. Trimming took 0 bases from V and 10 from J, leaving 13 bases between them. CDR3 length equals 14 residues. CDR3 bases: TGTGCCAGCAGCTTAACGTGGGGAGATGGGGAGCAGTTCTTC. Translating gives CASSLTWGDGEQFF.

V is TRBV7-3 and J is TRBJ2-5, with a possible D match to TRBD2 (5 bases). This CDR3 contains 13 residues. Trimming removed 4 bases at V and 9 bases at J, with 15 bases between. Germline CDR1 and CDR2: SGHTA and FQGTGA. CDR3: CASSYDTTGAQYF. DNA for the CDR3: TGTGCCAGCAGCTACGACACGACCGGGGCCCAGTACTTC.

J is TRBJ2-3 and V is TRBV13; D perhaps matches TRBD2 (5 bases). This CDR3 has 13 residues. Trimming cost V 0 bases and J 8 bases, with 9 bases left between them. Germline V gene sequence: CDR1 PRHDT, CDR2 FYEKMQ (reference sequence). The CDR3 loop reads CASSLGREGTQYF. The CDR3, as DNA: TGTGCCAGCAGCTTAGGACGCGAGGGTACGCAGTATTTT.

For the CDR3, the DNA is TGTGCCTGGAGTACATCCCCGCTAGCTAACTATGGCTACACCTTC. Its protein is CAWSTSPLANYGYTF. The chain joins TRBV30 to TRBJ1-2; no reliable D call. Germline V gene sequence: CDR1 GTSNPN, CDR2 SVGIG (reference sequence). CDR3 length: 15 residues. V was cut by 2 bases and J by 0 bases, with 13 bases left in between. The whole variable domain, filled in from reference TRBV30 and TRBJ1-2, reads SQTIHQWPATLVQPVGSPLSLECTVEGTSNPNLYWYRQAAGRGLQLLFYSVGIGQISSEVPQNLSASRPQDRQFILSSKKLLLSDSGFYLCAWSTSPLANYGYTFGSGTRLTVV.

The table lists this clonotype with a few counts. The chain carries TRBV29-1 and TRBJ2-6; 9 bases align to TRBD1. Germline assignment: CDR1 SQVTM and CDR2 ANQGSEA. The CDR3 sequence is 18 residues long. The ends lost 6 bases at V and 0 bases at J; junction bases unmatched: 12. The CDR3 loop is CSVGGEGQGRSGANVLTF. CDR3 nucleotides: TGCAGCGTGGGGGGTGAGGGACAGGGACGCTCTGGGGCCAACGTCCTGACTTTC.

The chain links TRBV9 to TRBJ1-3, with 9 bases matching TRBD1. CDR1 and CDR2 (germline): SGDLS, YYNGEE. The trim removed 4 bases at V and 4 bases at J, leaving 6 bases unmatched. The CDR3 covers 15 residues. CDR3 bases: TGTGCCAGCAGCTTAATGGGACAGGGAGGAAACACCATATATTTT. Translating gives CASSLMGQGGNTIYF.

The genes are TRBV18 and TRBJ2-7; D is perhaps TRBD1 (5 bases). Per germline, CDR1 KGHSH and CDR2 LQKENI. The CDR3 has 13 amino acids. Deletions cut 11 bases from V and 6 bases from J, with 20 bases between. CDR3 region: CAGQYQGSAEQYF. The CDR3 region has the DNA TGTGCCGGCCAATATCAGGGAAGTGCCGAGCAGTACTTC.

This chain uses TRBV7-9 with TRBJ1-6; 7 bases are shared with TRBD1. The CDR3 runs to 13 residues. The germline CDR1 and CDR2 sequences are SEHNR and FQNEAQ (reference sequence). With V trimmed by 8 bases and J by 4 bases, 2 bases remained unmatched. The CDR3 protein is CASSGGYNSPLHF. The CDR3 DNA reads TGTGCCAGCTCAGGGGGTTATAATTCACCCCTCCACTTT.

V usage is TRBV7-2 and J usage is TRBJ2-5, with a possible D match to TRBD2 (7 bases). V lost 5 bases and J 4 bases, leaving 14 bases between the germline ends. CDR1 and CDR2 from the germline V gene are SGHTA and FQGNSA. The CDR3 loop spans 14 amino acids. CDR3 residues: CASSAQGRGETQYF. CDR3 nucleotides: TGTGCCAGCAGCGCTCAGGGGAGGGGAGAGACCCAGTACTTC.

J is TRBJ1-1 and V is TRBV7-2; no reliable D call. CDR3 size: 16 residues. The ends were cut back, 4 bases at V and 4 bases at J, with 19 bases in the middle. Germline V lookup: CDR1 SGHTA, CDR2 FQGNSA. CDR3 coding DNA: TGTGCCAGCAGCTCCTACCCGGTGGACGCCAGCACTGAAGCTTTCTTT. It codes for CASSSYPVDASTEAFF.

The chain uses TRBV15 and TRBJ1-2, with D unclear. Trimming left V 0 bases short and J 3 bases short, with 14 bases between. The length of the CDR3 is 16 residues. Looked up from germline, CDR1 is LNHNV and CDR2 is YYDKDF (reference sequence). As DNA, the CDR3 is TGTGCCACCAGCAGAGATAGGGCGATCTCCTACTATGGCTACACCTTC. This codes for CATSRDRAISYYGYTF.

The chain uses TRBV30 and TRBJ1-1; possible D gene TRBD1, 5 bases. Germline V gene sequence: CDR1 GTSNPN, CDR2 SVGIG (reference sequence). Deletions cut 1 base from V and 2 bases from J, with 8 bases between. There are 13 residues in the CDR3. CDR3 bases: TGTGCCTGGAGTGCAGGGTATAACACTGAAGCTTTCTTT. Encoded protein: CAWSAGYNTEAFF. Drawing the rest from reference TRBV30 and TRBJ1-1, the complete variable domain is SQTIHQWPATLVQPVGSPLSLECTVEGTSNPNLYWYRQAAGRGLQLLFYSVGIGQISSEVPQNLSASRPQDRQFILSSKKLLLSDSGFYLCAWSAGYNTEAFFGQGTRLTVV.